Following are 29 T cell receptor beta chains from one sample sequenced in a study of cytomegalovirus exposure and HLA in healthy donors. PCR employed 60 Vbeta and 13 Jbeta primers. Clones were read by immunoSEQ multiplex PCR, and TCRdb kept only the in-frame ones, dropping some. The sample carries 100,000 to 150,000 clones, approximately 70% recorded once. The sequencing sample was made of PBMCs. These receptors all come from a man between 60 and 75 years old in good health and CMV-seropositive.

The chain combines TRBV15 with TRBJ2-7; 7 bases are a match to TRBD2. CDR3 length: 14 residues. Germline V gives CDR1 LNHNV, CDR2 YYDKDF (reference sequence). V gave up 5 bases and J gave up 0 bases; unmatched junction bases: 4. The chain's CDR3 is CATSGSGASYEQYF. The DNA for the CDR3 is TGTGCCACCAGCGGAAGCGGGGCCTCCTACGAGCAGTACTTC.

This clone was picked up a small number of times. CDR3 DNA: TGTGCCAGCAGCTTAACACCGACAGGATTCGCGAACACCGGGGAGCTGTTTTTT. Amino acid sequence: CASSLTPTGFANTGELFF. This chain joins TRBV7-3 and TRBJ2-2; D is perhaps TRBD1 (6 bases). CDR1 is SGHTA and CDR2 is FQGTGA in the germline V gene. V lost 0 bases and J 0 bases, leaving 14 bases between the germline ends. The CDR3 is 18 residues long.

The chain uses TRBV19 and TRBJ1-5; D is perhaps TRBD1 (5 bases). With 3 bases removed from V and 0 bases from J, the gap between germline ends came to 6 bases. The V gene's germline CDR1 is LNHDA and CDR2 SQIVND (reference sequence). This CDR3 comprises 14 residues. The CDR3 region has the DNA TGTGCCAGTAGTATGGGGGGTAGCAATCAGCCCCAGCATTTT. Amino acids: CASSMGGSNQPQHF.

The V call is TRBV5-1, the J call TRBJ2-7; TRBD1 matches 11 bases. The CDR3 runs 15 residues. Germline V gives CDR1 SGHRS, CDR2 YFSETQ. The trim removed 4 bases at V and 2 bases at J, leaving 5 bases unmatched. CDR3 sequence reads: CASSPRTGGAYEQYF. The CDR3 bases are TGCGCCAGCAGCCCGAGGACAGGGGGCGCCTACGAGCAGTACTTC.

V is TRBV30 and J is TRBJ1-2, with a weak D call TRBD1 (6 bases). Trimming removed 5 bases from V and 2 bases from J, with 9 bases in between. There are 12 residues in the CDR3. Germline values: CDR1 GTSNPN, CDR2 SVGIG (reference sequence). The DNA of the CDR3 is TGTGCCTGGGGCAGGGGAAACTATGGCTACACCTTC. It yields the protein CAWGRGNYGYTF.

This chain uses TRBV19 with TRBJ2-2; D gene uncertain. Per the germline V gene, CDR1 is LNHDA and CDR2 is SQIVND (reference sequence). V lost 5 bases to trimming and J lost 2 bases, with 9 bases between them. CDR3 size: 14 residues. In nucleotides, the CDR3 is TGTGCCAGTAGTCCTTACAGAAACACCGGGGAGCTGTTTTTT. This codes for CASSPYRNTGELFF.

The chain couples TRBV25-1 to TRBJ2-3, with 8 bases aligning to TRBD1. The CDR3 spans 14 residues. Per germline, CDR1 MGHDK and CDR2 SYGVNS. Trimming removed 2 bases from V and 5 bases from J; junction bases left unmatched: 3. CDR3 bases: TGTGCCAGCAGTGAACAGGGGGCGAAAGATACGCAGTATTTT. Translating gives CASSEQGAKDTQYF.

A single count supports this clone. CDR3 loop: CAADSYTNQPQHF. As DNA, the CDR3 is TGTGCCGCGGACAGTTATACCAATCAGCCCCAGCATTTT. The chain has TRBV6-1 and TRBJ1-5; the D gene is possibly TRBD1 (6 bases). This CDR3 contains 13 residues. V lost 11 bases and J lost 3, with 14 bases in between. Germline lookup yields CDR1 MNHNS and CDR2 SASEGT.

J is TRBJ1-6 and V is TRBV10-1; a possible D gene is TRBD1 (5 bases). This CDR3 spans 15 amino acids. V dropped 3 bases and J dropped 10 bases, with 16 bases sitting between them. The germline V gene encodes CDR1 WNHNN and CDR2 SYGVQD (reference sequence). CDR3 in DNA: TGCGCCAGCAGTGAAGATGCGGGGGTTCAGTCACCCCTCCACTTT. Its protein product is CASSEDAGVQSPLHF.

The chain combines TRBV6-5 with TRBJ2-7, with D perhaps TRBD1 (6 bases). CDR1 is MNHEY and CDR2 is SVGAGI in the germline V gene. The CDR3 is 14 residues long. V was pared by 4 bases and J by 2 bases, with 12 bases between. This CDR3 is CASSSLQGTYEQYF. CDR3 sequence (DNA): TGTGCCAGCAGTTCACTACAGGGAACCTACGAGCAGTACTTC.

The chain carries TRBV2 and TRBJ2-3, with 7 bases aligning to TRBD2. Germline loops: CDR1 SNHLY, CDR2 FYNNEI. This CDR3 region has 16 residues. The V gene end was trimmed by 9 bases and the J gene end by 4 bases; junction bases not matched to a gene: 16. This CDR3 reads CASAPGQRGFADTQYF. CDR3 DNA: TGTGCCAGTGCCCCGGGCCAGCGGGGATTCGCAGATACGCAGTATTTT.

DNA of the CDR3: TGTGCCAGCAGCCAGGACAGGGGAATCTCTGGCTACACCTTC. Its translation: CASSQDRGISGYTF. The V call is TRBV14, the J call TRBJ1-2; 9 bases align to TRBD1. After removal of 3 bases from V and 7 bases from J, the junction contained 6 bases not matched to a gene. CDR3 length: 14 residues. Germline loops: CDR1 SGHDN, CDR2 FVKESK.

Details on this clone: This sample also contains other DNA sequences that code for the same CDR3. This chain connects TRBV6-1 to TRBJ1-2; a possible D gene is TRBD1 (6 bases). CDR1 and CDR2 (germline): MNHNS, SASEGT. The CDR3 is made up of 12 amino acids. Trimming left V 2 bases short and J 5 bases short, with 6 bases between. The CDR3 reads CASSEQGYGYTF. As DNA, the CDR3 is TGTGCCAGCAGTGAACAGGGGTATGGCTACACCTTC.

The gene calls are TRBV7-3 and TRBJ2-5; TRBD1 aligns across 8 bases. The CDR3 spans 14 residues. With V trimmed by 5 bases and J by 5 bases, 7 bases remained unmatched. Germline assignment: CDR1 SGHTA and CDR2 FQGTGA. This CDR3 reads CASSTGTGAETQYF. The CDR3 DNA follows: TGTGCCAGCAGCACCGGGACAGGCGCCGAGACCCAGTACTTC.

The rearrangement links TRBV6-1 to TRBJ2-1, with D possibly being TRBD2 (6 bases). This CDR3 has 12 amino acids. Germline V gives CDR1 MNHNS, CDR2 SASEGT. Trimming pared 8 bases from V and 2 bases from J, leaving 7 bases between. The CDR3, as DNA: TGTGCCAGCTGGGGGGCCTACAATGAGCAGTTCTTC. Translation: CASWGAYNEQFF.

This chain connects TRBV27 to TRBJ1-1; TRBD1 aligns across 7 bases. The CDR3 sequence is 16 residues long. Germline V gene sequence: CDR1 MNHEY, CDR2 SMNVEV (reference sequence). V gave up 4 bases and J gave up 0 bases; unmatched junction bases: 8. The CDR3 here is CASSSLHRGLNTEAFF. The CDR3 DNA is TGTGCCAGCAGTTCCCTCCACAGGGGACTGAACACTGAAGCTTTCTTT.

Concerning this clone: The sample carries other DNA sequences with the same CDR3. The chain couples TRBV5-1 to TRBJ2-1; 10 positions agree with TRBD2. The trim removed 4 bases at V and 5 bases at J, leaving 6 bases unmatched. Germline loops: CDR1 SGHRS, CDR2 YFSETQ. The CDR3 runs to 15 residues. CDR3 DNA sequence: TGCGCCAGCAGCCGTCTAGCGGGGGCAGACAATGAGCAGTTCTTC. Translating it yields CASSRLAGADNEQFF.

This clone was observed a few times. CDR3 region: CASSPNSRNTIYF. The CDR3 DNA follows: TGTGCCAGCAGCCCCAATAGCCGAAACACCATATATTTT. The chain recombines TRBV7-9 with TRBJ1-3, with no clear D. Germline-derived CDR1 and CDR2 are SEHNR and FQNEAQ (reference sequence). The CDR3 contains 13 residues. Trimming shortened V by 5 bases and J by 5 bases, and 10 bases separated the two germline ends.

The V call is TRBV15, the J call TRBJ2-1; TRBD1 agrees at 7 bases. The CDR3 loop spans 16 amino acids. Germline trimming cut 0 bases from V and 4 bases from J; bases unmatched to any gene: 6. The germline gives CDR1 LNHNV, CDR2 YYDKDF (reference sequence). The chain's CDR3 is CATSREGRGLYNEQFF. As DNA, the CDR3 is TGTGCCACCAGCAGAGAGGGTAGGGGGCTGTACAATGAGCAGTTCTTC.

The DNA of the CDR3 is TGTGCCAGCAGCCAGTACCTACAGGGTCATGAGCAGTTCTTC. This codes for CASSQYLQGHEQFF. The J gene is TRBJ2-1, the V gene TRBV14, with TRBD1 as a possible D gene (6 bases). The V end was cut by 3 bases, the J end by 8 bases, with 14 bases between. This CDR3 is 14 amino acids long. The V gene's germline CDR1 is SGHDN and CDR2 FVKESK.

The CDR3 here is CAWGQDPSTGELFF. CDR3 sequence (DNA): TGTGCCTGGGGACAGGACCCATCCACCGGGGAGCTGTTTTTT. The chain links TRBV30 to TRBJ2-2, with 7 bases matching TRBD1. Trimming took 5 bases from V and 4 from J; bases not matched to a gene: 7. The CDR3 loop spans 14 amino acids. The germline gives CDR1 GTSNPN, CDR2 SVGIG (reference sequence). The complete variable domain, with remaining parts taken from reference TRBV30 and TRBJ2-2, reads SQTIHQWPATLVQPVGSPLSLECTVEGTSNPNLYWYRQAAGRGLQLLFYSVGIGQISSEVPQNLSASRPQDRQFILSSKKLLLSDSGFYLCAWGQDPSTGELFFGEGSRLTVL.

The chain uses TRBV2 and TRBJ2-3; 8 nucleotides agree with TRBD2. Unmatched junction bases numbered 4, after V lost 9 bases and J lost 2 bases. The CDR3 is 13 residues long. From germline, CDR1 is SNHLY and CDR2 FYNNEI. This CDR3 reads CASPRGDTDTQYF. CDR3 sequence (DNA): TGTGCCAGTCCGCGGGGGGACACAGATACGCAGTATTTT.

The rearrangement joins TRBV19 to TRBJ1-1; no definite D call. The germline V gene has CDR1 LNHDA and CDR2 SQIVND (reference sequence). The CDR3 extends over 12 amino acids. V was pared by 10 bases and J by 10 bases, with 19 bases between. The CDR3 sequence: CAITPKARVAFF. CDR3 coding DNA: TGTGCCATCACGCCCAAAGCGAGGGTAGCTTTCTTT.

This chain connects TRBV5-1 to TRBJ2-1, with D possibly matching TRBD1 (6 bases). This CDR3 contains 15 residues. The germline gives CDR1 SGHRS, CDR2 YFSETQ. Trimming removed 0 bases at V and 8 bases at J, with 15 bases between. The CDR3 region is CASSLATGSIDEQFF. In DNA, the CDR3 is TGCGCCAGCAGCTTGGCAACAGGGTCGATCGATGAGCAGTTCTTC.

J is TRBJ1-5 and V is TRBV9; 7 bases agree with TRBD1. Germline V CDR1 and CDR2: SGDLS, YYNGEE. Germline trimming cut 3 bases from V and 4 bases from J; bases unmatched to any gene: 4. The CDR3 loop spans 14 amino acids. The CDR3 sequence is CASSAPGGNQPQHF. For the CDR3, the DNA is TGTGCCAGCAGCGCGCCAGGGGGGAATCAGCCCCAGCATTTT.

This clone has only a few counts. The chain uses TRBV7-2 and TRBJ2-7, with D possibly matching TRBD2 (6 bases). CDR3 length: 15 amino acids. Per germline, CDR1 SGHTA and CDR2 FQGNSA. The V end was cut by 2 bases, the J end by 3 bases, with 14 bases between. CDR3 DNA sequence: TGTGCCAGCAGCTTACGGGCGGGGAGCTTCTACGAGCAGTACTTC. Translating gives CASSLRAGSFYEQYF.

V and J are TRBV7-3 and TRBJ1-5, with 7 nucleotides matching TRBD1. CDR1 is SGHTA and CDR2 is FQGTGA in the germline V gene. This CDR3 is built from 17 residues. J was trimmed by 6 bases and V by 2 bases; bases with no gene match: 13. In DNA form, the CDR3 reads TGTGCCAGCAGCTTAGGCCCCCTACAGGGGAGAGGTCAGCCCCAGCATTTT. The encoded protein is CASSLGPLQGRGQPQHF.

The V call is TRBV7-8, the J call TRBJ1-5; 11 bases map to TRBD1. Germline V lookup: CDR1 SGHVS, CDR2 FQNEAQ. The CDR3 runs to 17 residues. The J segment lost 9 bases and the V segment lost 5 bases, leaving 15 bases of the junction unmatched. CDR3 sequence: CASSLNGGTGGMLPQHF. The CDR3 DNA is TGTGCCAGCAGCCTAAATGGCGGGACAGGGGGGATGCTGCCCCAGCATTTT.

J is TRBJ1-4 and V is TRBV5-1, with TRBD1 identical over 8 bases. CDR3 length: 16 amino acids. Germline V gene data show CDR1 as SGHRS and CDR2 as YFSETQ. The junction had 5 bases not matched to a gene; V was cut back by 4 bases and J by 0 bases. CDR3 bases: TGCGCCAGCAGCGTGACAGGGGCAGCAACTAATGAAAAACTGTTTTTT. This encodes CASSVTGAATNEKLFF.